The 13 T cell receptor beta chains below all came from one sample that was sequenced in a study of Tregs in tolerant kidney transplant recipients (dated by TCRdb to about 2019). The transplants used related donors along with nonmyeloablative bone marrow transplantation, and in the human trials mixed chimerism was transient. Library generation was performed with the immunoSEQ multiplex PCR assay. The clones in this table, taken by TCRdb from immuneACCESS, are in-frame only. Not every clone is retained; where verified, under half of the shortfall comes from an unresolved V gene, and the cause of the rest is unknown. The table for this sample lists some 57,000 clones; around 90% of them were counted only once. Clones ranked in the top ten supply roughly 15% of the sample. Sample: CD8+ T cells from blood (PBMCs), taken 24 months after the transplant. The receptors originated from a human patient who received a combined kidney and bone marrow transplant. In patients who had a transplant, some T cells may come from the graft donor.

CDR3 sequence (DNA): TGCGCCAGCAGCCAAATCTCAGCGGGGGGGTCGGCCGGGGAGCTGTTTTTT. Its protein product is CASSQISAGGSAGELFF. This rearrangement joins TRBV4-1 to TRBJ2-2; 10 nucleotides agree with TRBD2. CDR1 and CDR2 from the germline V gene are MGHRA and YSYEKL. The CDR3 runs 17 residues. The V gene end was trimmed by 2 bases and the J gene end by 6 bases; junction bases not matched to a gene: 9.

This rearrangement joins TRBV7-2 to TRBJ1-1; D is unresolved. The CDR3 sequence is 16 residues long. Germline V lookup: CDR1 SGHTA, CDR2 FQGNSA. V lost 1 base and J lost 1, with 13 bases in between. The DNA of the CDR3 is TGTGCCAGCAGCTTAGTTATCGGTTCCCCGAACACTGAAGCTTTCTTT. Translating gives CASSLVIGSPNTEAFF.

The CDR3 is CAWRVSYRPNTEAFF. The CDR3 DNA is TGTGCCTGGAGAGTTTCGTACAGGCCGAACACTGAAGCTTTCTTT. V and J are TRBV30 and TRBJ1-1; TRBD1 is a possible D gene (5 bases). Germline values: CDR1 GTSNPN, CDR2 SVGIG (reference sequence). CDR3 length: 15 residues. The V end lost 3 bases, the J end lost 1 base, and 15 bases lay between the germline ends.

CDR3 in amino acids: CASSPLPSRDSHGRGEQYF. The CDR3 DNA reads TGTGCCAGCAGCCCCCTCCCTTCCCGGGACAGCCATGGTAGGGGAGAGCAGTACTTC. This sequence joins TRBV14 and TRBJ2-5; 7 bases are shared with TRBD1. CDR1 is SGHDN and CDR2 is FVKESK in the germline V gene. The CDR3 runs to 19 residues. V dropped 4 bases and J dropped 11; count of bases not matched to a gene: 28. The full variable domain, in which reference TRBV14 and TRBJ2-5 provide the parts outside the CDR3, is EAGVTQFPSHSVIEKGQTVTLRCDPISGHDNLYWYRRVMGKEIKFLLHFVKESKQDESGMPNNRFLAERTGGTYSTLKVQPAELEDSGVYFCASSPLPSRDSHGRGEQYFGPGTRLLVL.

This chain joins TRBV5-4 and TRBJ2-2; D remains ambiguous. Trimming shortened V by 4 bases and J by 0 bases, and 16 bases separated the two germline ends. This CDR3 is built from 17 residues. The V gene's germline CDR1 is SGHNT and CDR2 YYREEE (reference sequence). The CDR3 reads CASSPTLGQANTGELFF. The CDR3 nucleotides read TGTGCCAGCAGCCCCACTCTTGGCCAGGCGAACACCGGGGAGCTGTTTTTT.

CDR3 residues: CASSFGGGRETQYF. Written as DNA, the CDR3 is TGTGCCAGCAGCTTCGGAGGGGGCCGGGAGACCCAGTACTTC. The chain has TRBV7-9 and TRBJ2-5; TRBD1 is a possible D gene (7 bases). Deletions cut 3 bases from V and 5 bases from J, with 13 bases between. CDR1 is SEHNR, CDR2 FQNEAQ, per germline (reference sequence). CDR3 size: 14 residues.

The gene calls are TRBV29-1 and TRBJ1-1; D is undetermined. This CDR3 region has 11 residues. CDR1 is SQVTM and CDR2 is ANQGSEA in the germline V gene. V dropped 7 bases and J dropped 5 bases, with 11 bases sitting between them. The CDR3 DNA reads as TGCAGCGCCCTTTACCTAACTGAAGCTTTCTTT. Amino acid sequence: CSALYLTEAFF.

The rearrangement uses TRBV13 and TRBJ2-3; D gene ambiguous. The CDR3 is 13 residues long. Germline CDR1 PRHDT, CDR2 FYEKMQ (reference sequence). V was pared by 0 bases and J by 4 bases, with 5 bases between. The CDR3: CASSLGYSDTQYF. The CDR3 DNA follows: TGTGCCAGCAGCTTAGGTTACTCAGATACGCAGTATTTT.

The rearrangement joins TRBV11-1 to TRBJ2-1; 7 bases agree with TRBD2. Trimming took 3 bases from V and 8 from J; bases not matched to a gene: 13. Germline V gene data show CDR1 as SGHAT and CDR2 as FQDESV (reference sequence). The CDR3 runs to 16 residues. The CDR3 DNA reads TGTGCCAGCAGCTTTGGGGTAGCGGGTGGCTTTGATGAGCAGTTCTTC. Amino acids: CASSFGVAGGFDEQFF.

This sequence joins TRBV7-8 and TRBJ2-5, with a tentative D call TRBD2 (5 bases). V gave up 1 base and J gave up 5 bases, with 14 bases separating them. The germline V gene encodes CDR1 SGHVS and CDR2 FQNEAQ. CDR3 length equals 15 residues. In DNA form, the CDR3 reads TGTGCCAGCAGCTTAGTGTTGGTCGGGGTCGAGACCCAGTACTTC. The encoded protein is CASSLVLVGVETQYF.

CDR3 DNA: TGTGCCAGCAGCCACTCTAGTAGCTCCTACAATGAGCAGTTCTTC. This encodes CASSHSSSSYNEQFF. This chain uses TRBV9 with TRBJ2-1; D remains unclear. CDR3 size: 15 residues. The ends were cut back, 4 bases at V and 0 bases at J, with 11 bases in the middle. Germline CDR1 and CDR2: SGDLS and YYNGEE.

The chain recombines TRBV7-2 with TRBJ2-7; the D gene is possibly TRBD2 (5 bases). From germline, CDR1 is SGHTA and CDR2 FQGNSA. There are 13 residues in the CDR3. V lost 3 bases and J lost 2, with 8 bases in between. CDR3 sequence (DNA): TGTGCCAGCAGCTTTTGGGAGACCTACGAGCAGTACTTC. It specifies CASSFWETYEQYF.

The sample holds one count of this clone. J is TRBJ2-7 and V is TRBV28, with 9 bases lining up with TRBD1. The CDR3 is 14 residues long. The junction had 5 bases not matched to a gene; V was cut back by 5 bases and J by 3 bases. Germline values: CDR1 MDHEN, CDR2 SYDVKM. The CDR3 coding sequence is TGTGCCAGCAGTGGCGGGACAGGGATCTACGAGCAGTACTTC. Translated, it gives CASSGGTGIYEQYF. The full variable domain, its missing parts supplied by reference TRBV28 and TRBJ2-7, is DVKVTQSSRYLVKRTGEKVFLECVQDMDHENMFWYRQDPGLGLRLIYFSYDVKMKEKGDIPEGYSVSREKKERFSLILESASTNQTSMYLCASSGGTGIYEQYFGPGTRLTVT.